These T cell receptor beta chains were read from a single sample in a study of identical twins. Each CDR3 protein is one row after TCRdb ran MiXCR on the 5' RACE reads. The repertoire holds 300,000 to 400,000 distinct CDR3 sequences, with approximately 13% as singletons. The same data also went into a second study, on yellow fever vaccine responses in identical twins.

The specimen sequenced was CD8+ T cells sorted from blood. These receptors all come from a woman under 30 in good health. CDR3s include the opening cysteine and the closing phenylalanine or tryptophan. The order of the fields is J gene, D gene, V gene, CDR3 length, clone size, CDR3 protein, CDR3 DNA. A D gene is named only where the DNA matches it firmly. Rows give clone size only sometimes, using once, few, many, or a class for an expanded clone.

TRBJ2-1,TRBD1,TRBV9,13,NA,CASRDRGDNEQFF,TGTGCCAGCCGGGACAGGGGGGACAATGAGCAGTTCTTC
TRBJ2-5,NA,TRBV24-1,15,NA,CATSDLSAGEETQYF,TGTGCCACCAGTGATTTGAGCGCAGGGGAAGAGACCCAGTACTTC
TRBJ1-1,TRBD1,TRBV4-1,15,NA,CASSQSGQSNTEAFF,TGCGCCAGCAGCCAATCGGGACAGTCGAACACTGAAGCTTTCTTT
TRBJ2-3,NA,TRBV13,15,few,CASSSRGGARDTQYF,TGTGCCAGCAGCTCTAGAGGGGGAGCCCGGGATACGCAGTATTTT
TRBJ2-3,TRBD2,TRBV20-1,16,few,CSASDVSGMAPDTQYF,TGCAGTGCCAGTGATGTGAGCGGGATGGCCCCAGATACGCAGTATTTT
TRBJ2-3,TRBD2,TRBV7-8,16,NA,CASSSTPGLVTDTQYF,TGTGCCAGCAGCTCTACACCGGGACTAGTCACAGATACGCAGTATTTT
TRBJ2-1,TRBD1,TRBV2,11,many,CASSETGKQFF,TGTGCCAGCAGTGAGACAGGGAAGCAGTTCTTC
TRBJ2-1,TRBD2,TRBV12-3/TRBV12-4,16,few,CASSSWARGRRNEQFF,TGTGCCAGCAGTTCCTGGGCGCGCGGGAGGCGCAATGAGCAGTTCTTC
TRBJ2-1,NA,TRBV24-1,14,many,CATSDLSGDNEQFF,TGTGCCACCAGTGATTTGAGTGGAGACAATGAGCAGTTCTTC
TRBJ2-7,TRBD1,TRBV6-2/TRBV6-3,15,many,CASLPGDRVSSEQYF,TGTGCCAGCCTCCCCGGGGACAGGGTATCGTCCGAGCAGTACTTC
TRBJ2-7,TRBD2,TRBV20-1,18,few,CSASCRSKTSALSYEQYF,TGCAGTGCGAGCTGCCGTTCCAAAACTAGCGCCCTCTCCTACGAGCAGTACTTC
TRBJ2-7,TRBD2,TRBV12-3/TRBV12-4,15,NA,CASSFIGTSGYEQYF,TGTGCCAGCAGTTTCATCGGGACTAGCGGGTACGAGCAGTACTTC
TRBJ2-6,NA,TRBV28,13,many,CASSLAGANVLTF,TGTGCCAGCAGTTTGGCCGGGGCCAACGTCCTGACTTTC
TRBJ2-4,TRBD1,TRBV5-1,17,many,CASSLDGQGRDKNIQYF,TGCGCCAGCAGCTTGGATGGACAGGGAAGGGACAAAAACATTCAGTACTTC
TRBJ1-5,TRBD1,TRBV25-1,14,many,CASSRGQGTQPQHF,TGTGCCAGCAGTAGGGGACAGGGAACGCAGCCCCAGCATTTT
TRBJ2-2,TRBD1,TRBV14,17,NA,CASSQDETGIRTGELFF,TGTGCCAGCAGCCAAGATGAGACAGGGATTCGCACCGGGGAGCTGTTTTTT
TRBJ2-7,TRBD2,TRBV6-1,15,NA,CASSEYSGRVYEQYF,TGTGCCAGCAGTGAATATAGCGGGAGGGTCTACGAGCAGTACTTC
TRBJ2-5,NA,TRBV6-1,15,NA,CASSELEGLQETQYF,TGTGCCAGCAGTGAATTAGAAGGTCTGCAAGAGACCCAGTACTTC
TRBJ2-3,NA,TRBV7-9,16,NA,CASSLRGRRSTDTQYF,TGTGCCAGCAGCTTAAGGGGTCGGAGAAGCACAGATACGCAGTATTTT
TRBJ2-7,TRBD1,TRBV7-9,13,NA,CASSSPGGHEQYF,TGTGCCAGCAGCTCGCCAGGGGGACACGAGCAGTACTTC
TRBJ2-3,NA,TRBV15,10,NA,CATGLNTQYF,TGTGCCACCGGCCTAAATACGCAGTATTTT
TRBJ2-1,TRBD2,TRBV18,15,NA,CASSPPTLAGGPGFF,TGTGCCAGCTCACCACCTACCCTAGCGGGGGGCCCCGGGTTCTTC
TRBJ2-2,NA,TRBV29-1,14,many,CSVEGGRQTGELFF,TGCAGCGTTGAAGGGGGGAGGCAAACCGGGGAGCTGTTTTTT
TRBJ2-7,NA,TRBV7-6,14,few,CASSASWGSYEQYF,TGTGCCAGCAGCGCTAGTTGGGGGTCCTACGAGCAGTACTTC
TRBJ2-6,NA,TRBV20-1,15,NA,CSARDLLSGANVLTF,TGCAGTGCTAGAGATCTGCTCTCTGGGGCCAACGTCCTGACTTTC
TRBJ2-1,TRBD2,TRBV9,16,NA,CASSVGEGSRYNEQFF,TGTGCCAGCAGCGTAGGGGAGGGATCCCGCTACAATGAGCAGTTCTTC
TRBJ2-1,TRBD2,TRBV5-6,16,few,CASSSTSGSGYNEQFF,TGTGCCAGCAGTTCTACTAGCGGGAGTGGATACAATGAGCAGTTCTTC
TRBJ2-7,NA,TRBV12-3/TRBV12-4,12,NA,CASSPGPVEQYF,TGTGCCAGCAGCCCCGGCCCTGTCGAGCAGTACTTC
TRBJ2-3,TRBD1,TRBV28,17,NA,CASSLRRPGGLTDTQYF,TGTGCCAGCAGTTTACGACGTCCAGGGGGCTTGACAGATACGCAGTATTTT
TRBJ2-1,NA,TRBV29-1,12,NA,CSVEFRYNEQFF,TGCAGCGTTGAATTCAGATACAATGAGCAGTTCTTC
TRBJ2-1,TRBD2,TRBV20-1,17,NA,CSARVTSGRFSYNEQFF,TGCAGTGCTAGAGTAACTAGCGGGAGGTTTTCCTACAATGAGCAGTTCTTC
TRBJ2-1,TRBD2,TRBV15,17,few,CATEGAGGAKAYNEQFF,TGTGCCACCGAAGGCGCCGGGGGGGCAAAAGCCTACAATGAGCAGTTCTTC
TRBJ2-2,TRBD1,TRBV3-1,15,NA,CASSQVRGRTGELFF,TGTGCCAGCAGCCAAGTTAGGGGGCGAACCGGGGAGCTGTTTTTT
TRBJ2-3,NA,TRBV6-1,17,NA,CASSDGMLAGRTDTQYF,TGTGCCAGCAGTGACGGTATGCTGGCAGGACGCACAGATACGCAGTATTTT
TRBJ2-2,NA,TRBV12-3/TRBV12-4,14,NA,CASSPGPGRMELFF,TGTGCCAGCAGTCCCGGTCCAGGCCGGATGGAGCTGTTTTTT
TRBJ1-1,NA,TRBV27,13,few,CASSLGRTTEAFF,TGTGCCAGCAGTTTGGGACGCACCACTGAAGCTTTCTTT
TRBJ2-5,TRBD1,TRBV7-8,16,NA,CASSHRDRGPQETQYF,TGTGCCAGCAGCCATAGAGACAGGGGACCCCAAGAGACCCAGTACTTC
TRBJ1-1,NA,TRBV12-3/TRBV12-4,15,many,CASKSPETNRTEAFF,TGTGCCAGCAAATCACCAGAAACAAACCGGACAGAAGCTTTCTTT
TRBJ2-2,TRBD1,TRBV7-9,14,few,CASSPNRGTGELFF,TGTGCCAGCAGCCCGAACAGGGGCACCGGGGAGCTGTTTTTT
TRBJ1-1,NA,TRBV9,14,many,CASSVAVMNTEAFF,TGTGCCAGCAGCGTCGCAGTTATGAACACTGAAGCTTTCTTT
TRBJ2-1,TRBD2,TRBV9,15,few,CASSATSGSGDEQFF,TGTGCCAGCAGCGCGACTAGCGGGAGTGGGGATGAGCAGTTCTTC
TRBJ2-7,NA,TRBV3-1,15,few,CASSQSNTGYGEQYF,TGTGCCAGCAGCCAATCCAACACAGGATACGGCGAGCAGTACTTC
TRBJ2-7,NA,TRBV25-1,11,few,CASSAGLEQYF,TGTGCCAGCAGTGCAGGGCTCGAGCAGTACTTC
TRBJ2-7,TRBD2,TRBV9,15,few,CASSPAGTSMYEQYF,TGTGCCAGCAGCCCAGCCGGGACTAGTATGTACGAGCAGTACTTC